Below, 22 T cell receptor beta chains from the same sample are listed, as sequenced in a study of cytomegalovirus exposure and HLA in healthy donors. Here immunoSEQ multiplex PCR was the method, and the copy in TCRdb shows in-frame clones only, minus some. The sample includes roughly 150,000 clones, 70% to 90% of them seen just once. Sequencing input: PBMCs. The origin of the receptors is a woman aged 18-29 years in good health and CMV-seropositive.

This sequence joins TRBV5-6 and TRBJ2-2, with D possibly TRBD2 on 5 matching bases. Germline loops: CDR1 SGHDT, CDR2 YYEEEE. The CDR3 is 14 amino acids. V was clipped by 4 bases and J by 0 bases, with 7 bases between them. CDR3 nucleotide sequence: TGTGCCAGCAGCCCGGGGACGAACACCGGGGAGCTGTTTTTT. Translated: CASSPGTNTGELFF.

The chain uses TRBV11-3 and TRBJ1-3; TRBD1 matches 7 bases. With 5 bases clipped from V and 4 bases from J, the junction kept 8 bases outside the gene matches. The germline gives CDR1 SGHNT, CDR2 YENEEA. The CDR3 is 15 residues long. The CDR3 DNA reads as TGTGCCAGCAGCCCGGCCAGGGGGACAGGAAACACCATATATTTT. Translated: CASSPARGTGNTIYF. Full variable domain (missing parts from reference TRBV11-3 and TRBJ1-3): EAGVVQSPRYKIIEKKQPVAFWCNPISGHNTLYWYLQNLGQGPELLIRYENEEAVDDSQLPKDRFSAERLKGVDSTLKIQPAELGDSAVYLCASSPARGTGNTIYFGEGSWLTVV.

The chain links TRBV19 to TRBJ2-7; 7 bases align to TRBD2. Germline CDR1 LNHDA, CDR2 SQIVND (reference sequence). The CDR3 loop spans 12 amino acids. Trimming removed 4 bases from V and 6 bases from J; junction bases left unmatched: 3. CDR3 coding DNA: TGTGCCAGTAGTACGACTAGCCGCGAGCAGTACTTC. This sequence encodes CASSTTSREQYF.

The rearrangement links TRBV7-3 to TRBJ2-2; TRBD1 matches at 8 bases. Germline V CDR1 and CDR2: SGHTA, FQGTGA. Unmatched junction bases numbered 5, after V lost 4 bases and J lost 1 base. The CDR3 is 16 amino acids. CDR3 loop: CASSSRTGMNTGELFF. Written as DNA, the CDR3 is TGTGCCAGCAGCTCCCGGACAGGGATGAACACCGGGGAGCTGTTTTTT.

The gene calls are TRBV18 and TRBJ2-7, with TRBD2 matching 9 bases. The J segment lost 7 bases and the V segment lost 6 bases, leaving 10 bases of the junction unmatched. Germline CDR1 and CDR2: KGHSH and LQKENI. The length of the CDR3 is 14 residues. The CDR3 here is CASSRDSGSGEQYF. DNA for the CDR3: TGTGCCAGCTCTCGAGATAGCGGGAGTGGTGAGCAGTACTTC.

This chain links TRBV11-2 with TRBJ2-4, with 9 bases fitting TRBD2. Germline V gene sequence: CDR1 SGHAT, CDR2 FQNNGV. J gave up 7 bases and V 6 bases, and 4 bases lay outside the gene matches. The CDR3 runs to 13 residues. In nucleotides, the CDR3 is TGTGCCAGCAGATCTAGCGGGAATAACATTCAGTACTTC. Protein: CASRSSGNNIQYF.

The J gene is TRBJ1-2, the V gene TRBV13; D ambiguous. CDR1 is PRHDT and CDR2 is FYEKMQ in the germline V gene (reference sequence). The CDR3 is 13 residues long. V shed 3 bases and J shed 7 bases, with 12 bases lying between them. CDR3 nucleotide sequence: TGTGCCAGCAGCTTGGACGAGGCGGGTGGCTACACCTTC. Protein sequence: CASSLDEAGGYTF.

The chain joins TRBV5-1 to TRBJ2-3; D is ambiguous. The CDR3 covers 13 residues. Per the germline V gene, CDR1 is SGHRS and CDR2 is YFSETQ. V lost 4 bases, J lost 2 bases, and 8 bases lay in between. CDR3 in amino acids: CASSGQATDTQYF. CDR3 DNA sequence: TGCGCCAGCAGCGGTCAGGCCACAGATACGCAGTATTTT.

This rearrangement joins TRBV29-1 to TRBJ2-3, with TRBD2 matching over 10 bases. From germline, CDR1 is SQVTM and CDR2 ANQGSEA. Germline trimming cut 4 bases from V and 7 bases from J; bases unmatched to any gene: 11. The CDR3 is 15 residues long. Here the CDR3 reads CSVAVVSGRDHTQYF. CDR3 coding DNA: TGCAGCGTTGCAGTGGTAAGCGGGAGGGATCATACGCAGTATTTT.

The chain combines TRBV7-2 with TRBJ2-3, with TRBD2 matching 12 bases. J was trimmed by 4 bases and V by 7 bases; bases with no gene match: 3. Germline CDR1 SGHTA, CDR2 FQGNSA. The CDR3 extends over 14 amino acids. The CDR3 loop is CASTLAGGADTQYF. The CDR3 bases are TGTGCCAGCACCCTAGCGGGAGGGGCAGATACGCAGTATTTT.

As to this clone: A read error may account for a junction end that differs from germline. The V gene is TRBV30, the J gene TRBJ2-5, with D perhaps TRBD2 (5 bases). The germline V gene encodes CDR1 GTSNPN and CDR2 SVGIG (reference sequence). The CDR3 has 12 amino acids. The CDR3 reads CAGRLWRETQYF. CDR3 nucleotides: TGTGCCGGGAGACTGTGGCGGGAGACCCAGTACTTC.

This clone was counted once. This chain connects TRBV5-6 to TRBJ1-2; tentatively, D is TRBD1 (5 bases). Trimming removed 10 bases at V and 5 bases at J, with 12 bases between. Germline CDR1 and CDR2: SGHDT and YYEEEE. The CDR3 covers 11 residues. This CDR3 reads CASTGGYGYTF. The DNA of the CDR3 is TGTGCCTCGACGGGGGGGTATGGCTACACCTTC.

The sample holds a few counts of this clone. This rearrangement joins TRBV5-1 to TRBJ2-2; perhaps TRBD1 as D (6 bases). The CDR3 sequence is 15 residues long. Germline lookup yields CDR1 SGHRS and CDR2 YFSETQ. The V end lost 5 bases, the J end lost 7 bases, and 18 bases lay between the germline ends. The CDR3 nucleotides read TGCGCCAGCAGTCTGGGGGCAGGCGGTGGCGGGGAGCTGTTTTTT. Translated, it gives CASSLGAGGGGELFF.

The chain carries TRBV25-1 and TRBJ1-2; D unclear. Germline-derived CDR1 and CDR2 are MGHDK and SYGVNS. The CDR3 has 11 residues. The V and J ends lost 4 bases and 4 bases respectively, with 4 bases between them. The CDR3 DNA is TGTGCCAGCAGTGGTATCTATGGCTACACCTTC. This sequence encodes CASSGIYGYTF.

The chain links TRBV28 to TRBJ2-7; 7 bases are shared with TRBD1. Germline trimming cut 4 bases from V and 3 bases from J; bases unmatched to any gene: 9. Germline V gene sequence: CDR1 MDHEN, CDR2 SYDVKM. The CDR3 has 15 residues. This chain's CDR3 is CASSSPSQGIYEQYF. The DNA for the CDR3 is TGTGCCAGCAGTTCACCCTCACAGGGGATCTACGAGCAGTACTTC.

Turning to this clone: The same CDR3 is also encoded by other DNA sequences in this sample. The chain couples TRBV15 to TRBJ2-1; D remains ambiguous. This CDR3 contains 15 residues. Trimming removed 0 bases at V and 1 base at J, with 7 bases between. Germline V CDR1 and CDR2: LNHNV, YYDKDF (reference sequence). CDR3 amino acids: CATSRDSGSYNEQFF. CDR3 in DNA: TGTGCCACCAGCAGAGATTCAGGTTCCTACAATGAGCAGTTCTTC.

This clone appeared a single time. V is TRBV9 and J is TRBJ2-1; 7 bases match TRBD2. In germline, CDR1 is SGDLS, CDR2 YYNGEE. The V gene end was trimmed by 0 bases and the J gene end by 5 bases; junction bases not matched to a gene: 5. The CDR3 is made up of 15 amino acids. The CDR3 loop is CASSVVPGGNNEQFF. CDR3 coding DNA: TGTGCCAGCAGCGTAGTACCGGGGGGAAACAATGAGCAGTTCTTC. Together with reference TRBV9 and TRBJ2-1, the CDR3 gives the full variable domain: DSGVTQTPKHLITATGQRVTLRCSPRSGDLSVYWYQQSLDQGLQFLIQYYNGEERAKGNILERFSAQQFPDLHSELNLSSLELGDSALYFCASSVVPGGNNEQFFGPGTRLTVL.

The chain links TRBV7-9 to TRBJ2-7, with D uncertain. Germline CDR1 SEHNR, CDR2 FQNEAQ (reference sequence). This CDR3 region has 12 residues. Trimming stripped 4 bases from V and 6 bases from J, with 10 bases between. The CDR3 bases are TGTGCCAGCAGCTCCGATCGGGTCGAGCAGTACTTC. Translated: CASSSDRVEQYF.

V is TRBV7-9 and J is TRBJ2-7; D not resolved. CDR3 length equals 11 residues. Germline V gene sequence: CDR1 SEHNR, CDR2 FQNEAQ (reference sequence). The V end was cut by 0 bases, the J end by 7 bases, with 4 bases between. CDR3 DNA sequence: TGTGCCAGCAGCTTAGCGGAGGAGCAGTACTTC. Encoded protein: CASSLAEEQYF.

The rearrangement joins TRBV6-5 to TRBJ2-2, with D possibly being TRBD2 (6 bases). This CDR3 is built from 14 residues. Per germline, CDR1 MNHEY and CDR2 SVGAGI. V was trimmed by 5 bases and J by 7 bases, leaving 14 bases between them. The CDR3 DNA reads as TGTGCCAGCAGTCGGGGACTCATCAGCGGGGAGCTGTTTTTT. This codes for CASSRGLISGELFF.

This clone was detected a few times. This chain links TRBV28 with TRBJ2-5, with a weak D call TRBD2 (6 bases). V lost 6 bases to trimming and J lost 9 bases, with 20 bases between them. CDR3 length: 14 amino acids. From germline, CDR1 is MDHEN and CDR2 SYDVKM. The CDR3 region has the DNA TGTGCCAGCAGCCTCCCAGGTAGCGGCGAAGCCCAGTACTTC. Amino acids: CASSLPGSGEAQYF.

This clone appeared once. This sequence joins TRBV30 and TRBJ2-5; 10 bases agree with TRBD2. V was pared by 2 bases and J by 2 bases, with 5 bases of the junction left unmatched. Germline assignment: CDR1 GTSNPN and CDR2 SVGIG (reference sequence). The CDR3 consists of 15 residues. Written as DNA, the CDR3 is TGTGCCTGGAGTTCAGCGGGAGGGCCTCAAGAGACCCAGTACTTC. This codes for CAWSSAGGPQETQYF.